This TCR beta chain was found in a study of blood T cell repertoires in COVID-19. Study details: The origin of the acute and convalescent COVID-19 samples was the United States, Italy and Spain.

The CDR3 has 15 residues. Germline loops: CDR1 MNHEY, CDR2 SVGAGI. The V and J ends lost 6 bases and 1 base, in that order; junction bases with no gene match: 7. Authors' analysis steps: Using reference gene primer amplification, nucleated cell counts were estimated. Profiled with immunoSEQ multiplex PCR; TCRdb holds only in-frame clones, not every one. That table supplies the V and J calls and clone size; D and trimming were determined from the DNA. The table has 50,000 to 70,000 clones, 76% seen once. Sequences were obtained from peripheral blood. The gene calls are TRBV6-5 and TRBJ1-2; 8 positions match TRBD1. This receptor was obtained from a man aged 45-65 years with active or convalescent COVID-19. CDR3 protein: CASRSGQGDNYGYTF. For the CDR3, the DNA is TGTGCCAGCAGGTCCGGACAGGGAGATAACTATGGCTACACCTTC.